The entry that follows covers one TCR beta chain sequence. The sample comes from a study of blood T cell repertoires in COVID-19. Study as a whole: Nucleic acid was either cDNA or gDNA, and it came from T cells, B-cell-depleted T cells, or PBMCs.

The CDR3 sequence is 16 residues long. The junction had 10 bases not matched to a gene; V was cut back by 1 base and J by 7 bases. Germline assignment: CDR1 SGHDT and CDR2 YYEEEE. Authors' analysis steps: Estimation of nucleated cell counts was performed using reference gene primer amplification. Repertoires were generated with immunoSEQ multiplex PCR, while TCRdb's copy carries only in-frame clones and drops some. That table is the source of V, J and clone size, and D and trimming were worked out from the DNA. Of around 25,000 clones listed, 85% to 90% are singletons. The sequencing input was peripheral blood. The TCR sequence derives from a human donor in a cohort sampled during active COVID-19. The chain carries TRBV5-6 and TRBJ2-1, with TRBD1 matching 8 bases. In DNA, the CDR3 is TGTGCCAGCAGCTTGTCGCCGACAGGGGTAAGAAATGAGCAGTTCTTC. Its protein is CASSLSPTGVRNEQFF.